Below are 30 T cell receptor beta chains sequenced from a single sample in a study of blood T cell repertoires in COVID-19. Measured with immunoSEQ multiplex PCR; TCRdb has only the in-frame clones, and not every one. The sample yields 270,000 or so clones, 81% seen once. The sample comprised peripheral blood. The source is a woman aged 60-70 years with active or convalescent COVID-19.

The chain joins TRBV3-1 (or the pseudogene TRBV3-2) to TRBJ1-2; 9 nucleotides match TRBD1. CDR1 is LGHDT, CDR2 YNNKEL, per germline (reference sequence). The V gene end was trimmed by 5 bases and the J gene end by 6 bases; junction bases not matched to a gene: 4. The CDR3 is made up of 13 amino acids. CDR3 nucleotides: TGTGCCAGCAGCTGGGGACAGGGTGATGGCTACACCTTC. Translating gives CASSWGQGDGYTF.

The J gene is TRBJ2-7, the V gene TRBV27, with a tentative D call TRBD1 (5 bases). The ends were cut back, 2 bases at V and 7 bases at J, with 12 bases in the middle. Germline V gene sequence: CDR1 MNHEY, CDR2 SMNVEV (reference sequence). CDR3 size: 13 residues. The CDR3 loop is CASSLGASREQYF. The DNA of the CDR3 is TGTGCCAGCAGTTTAGGGGCATCACGGGAGCAGTACTTC.

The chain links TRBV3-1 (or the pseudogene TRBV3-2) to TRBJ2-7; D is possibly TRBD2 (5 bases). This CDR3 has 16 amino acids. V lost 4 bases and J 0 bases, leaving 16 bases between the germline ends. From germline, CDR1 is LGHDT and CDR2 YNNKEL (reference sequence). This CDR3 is CASSRGPGMSSYEQYF. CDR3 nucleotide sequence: TGTGCCAGCAGCCGCGGGCCGGGGATGAGCTCCTACGAGCAGTACTTC.

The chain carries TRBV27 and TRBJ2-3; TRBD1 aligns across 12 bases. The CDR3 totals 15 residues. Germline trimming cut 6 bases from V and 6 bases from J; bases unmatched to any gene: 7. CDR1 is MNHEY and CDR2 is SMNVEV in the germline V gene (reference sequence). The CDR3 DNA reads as TGTGCCAGCAGGACCCCGGGACAGGGGGCCGATACGCAGTATTTT. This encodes CASRTPGQGADTQYF.

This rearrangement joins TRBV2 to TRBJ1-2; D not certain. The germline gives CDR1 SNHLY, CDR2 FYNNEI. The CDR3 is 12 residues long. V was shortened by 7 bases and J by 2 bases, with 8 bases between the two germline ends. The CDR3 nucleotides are TGTGCCAGCACCCCACTGAACTATGGCTACACCTTC. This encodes CASTPLNYGYTF.

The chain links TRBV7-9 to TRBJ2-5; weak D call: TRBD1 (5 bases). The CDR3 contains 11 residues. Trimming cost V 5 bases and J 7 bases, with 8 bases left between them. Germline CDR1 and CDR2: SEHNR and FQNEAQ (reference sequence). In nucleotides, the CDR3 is TGTGCCAGCAGCCTAGACAGGACCCAGTACTTC. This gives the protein CASSLDRTQYF.

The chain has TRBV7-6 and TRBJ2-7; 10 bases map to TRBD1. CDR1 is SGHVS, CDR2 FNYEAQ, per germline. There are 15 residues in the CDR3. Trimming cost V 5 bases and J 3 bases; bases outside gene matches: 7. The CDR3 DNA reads TGTGCCAGCAGCCCCGGGACAGGGGACTTCTACGAGCAGTACTTC. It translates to CASSPGTGDFYEQYF.

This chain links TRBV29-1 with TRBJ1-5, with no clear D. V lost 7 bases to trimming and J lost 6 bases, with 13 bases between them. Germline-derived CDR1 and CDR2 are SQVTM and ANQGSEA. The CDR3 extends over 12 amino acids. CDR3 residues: CSAGTRGQPQHF. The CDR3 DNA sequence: TGCAGCGCAGGAACGCGAGGTCAGCCCCAGCATTTT. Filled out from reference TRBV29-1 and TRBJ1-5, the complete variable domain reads SAVISQKPSRDICQRGTSLTIQCQVDSQVTMMFWYRQQPGQSLTLIATANQGSEATYESGFVIDKFPISRPNLTFSTLTVSNMSPEDSSIYLCSAGTRGQPQHFGDGTRLSIL.

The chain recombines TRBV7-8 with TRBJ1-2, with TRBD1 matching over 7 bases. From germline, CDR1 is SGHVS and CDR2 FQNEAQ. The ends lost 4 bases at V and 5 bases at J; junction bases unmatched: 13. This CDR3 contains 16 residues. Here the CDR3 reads CASSSTGTARVYGYTF. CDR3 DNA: TGTGCCAGCAGCTCGACCGGGACAGCGCGCGTTTATGGCTACACCTTC.

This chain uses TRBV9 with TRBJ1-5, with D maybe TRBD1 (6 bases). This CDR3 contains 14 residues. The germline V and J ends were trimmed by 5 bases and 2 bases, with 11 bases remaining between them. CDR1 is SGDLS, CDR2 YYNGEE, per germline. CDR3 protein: CASSGGEGNQPQHF. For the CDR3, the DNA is TGTGCCAGCAGTGGGGGCGAAGGCAATCAGCCCCAGCATTTT.

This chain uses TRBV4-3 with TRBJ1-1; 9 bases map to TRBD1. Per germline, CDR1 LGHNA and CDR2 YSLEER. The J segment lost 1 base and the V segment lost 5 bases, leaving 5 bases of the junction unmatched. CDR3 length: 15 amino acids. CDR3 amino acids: CASSLKTGGNTEAFF. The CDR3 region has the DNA TGCGCCAGCAGCTTAAAGACAGGGGGGAACACTGAAGCTTTCTTT.

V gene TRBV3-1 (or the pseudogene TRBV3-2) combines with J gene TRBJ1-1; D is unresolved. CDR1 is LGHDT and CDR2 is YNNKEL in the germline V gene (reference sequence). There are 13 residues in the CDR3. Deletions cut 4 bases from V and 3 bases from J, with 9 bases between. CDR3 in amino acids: CASSPSRDTEAFF. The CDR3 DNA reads TGTGCCAGCAGCCCTTCCCGGGACACTGAAGCTTTCTTT.

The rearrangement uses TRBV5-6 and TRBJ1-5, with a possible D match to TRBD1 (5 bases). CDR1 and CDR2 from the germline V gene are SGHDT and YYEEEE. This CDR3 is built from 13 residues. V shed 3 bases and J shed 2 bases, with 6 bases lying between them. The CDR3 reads CASSWGGNQPQHF. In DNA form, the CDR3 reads TGTGCCAGCAGCTGGGGGGGCAATCAGCCCCAGCATTTT.

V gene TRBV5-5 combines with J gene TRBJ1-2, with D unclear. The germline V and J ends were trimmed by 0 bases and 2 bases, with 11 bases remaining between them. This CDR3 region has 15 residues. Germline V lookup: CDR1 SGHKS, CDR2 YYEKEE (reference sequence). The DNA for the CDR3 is TGTGCCAGCAGCTTGGCGGGGTTGGGGAACTATGGCTACACCTTC. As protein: CASSLAGLGNYGYTF. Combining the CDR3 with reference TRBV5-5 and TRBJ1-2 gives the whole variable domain DAGVTQSPTHLIKTRGQQVTLRCSPISGHKSVSWYQQVLGQGPQFIFQYYEKEERGRGNFPDRFSARQFPNYSSELNVNALLLGDSALYLCASSLAGLGNYGYTFGSGTRLTVV.

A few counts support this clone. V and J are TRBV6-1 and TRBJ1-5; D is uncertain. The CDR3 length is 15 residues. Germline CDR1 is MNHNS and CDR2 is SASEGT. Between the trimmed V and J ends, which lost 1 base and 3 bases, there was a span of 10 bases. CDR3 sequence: CASSEEGGLNQPQHF. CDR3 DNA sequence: TGTGCCAGCAGTGAAGAAGGCGGTCTCAATCAGCCCCAGCATTTT.

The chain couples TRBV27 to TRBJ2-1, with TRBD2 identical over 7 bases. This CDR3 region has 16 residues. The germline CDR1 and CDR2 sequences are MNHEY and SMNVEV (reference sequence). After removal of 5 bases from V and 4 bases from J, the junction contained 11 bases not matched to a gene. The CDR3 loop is CASSTLGAGLYNEQFF. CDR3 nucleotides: TGTGCCAGCAGTACCCTGGGAGCGGGGCTGTACAATGAGCAGTTCTTC.

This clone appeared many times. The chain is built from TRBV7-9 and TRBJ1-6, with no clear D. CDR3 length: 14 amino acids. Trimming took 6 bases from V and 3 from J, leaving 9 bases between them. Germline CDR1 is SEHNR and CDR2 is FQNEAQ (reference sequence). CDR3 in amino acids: CASREGNYNSPLHF. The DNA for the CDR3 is TGTGCCAGCAGGGAGGGTAACTATAATTCACCCCTCCACTTT.

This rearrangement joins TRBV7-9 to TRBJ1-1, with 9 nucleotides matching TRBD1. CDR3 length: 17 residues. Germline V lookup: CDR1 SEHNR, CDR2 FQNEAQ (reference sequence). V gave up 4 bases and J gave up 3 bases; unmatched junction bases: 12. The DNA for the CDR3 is TGTGCCAGCAGCTGGGGGTCTGGGGACAGGGAAGACACTGAAGCTTTCTTT. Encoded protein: CASSWGSGDREDTEAFF.

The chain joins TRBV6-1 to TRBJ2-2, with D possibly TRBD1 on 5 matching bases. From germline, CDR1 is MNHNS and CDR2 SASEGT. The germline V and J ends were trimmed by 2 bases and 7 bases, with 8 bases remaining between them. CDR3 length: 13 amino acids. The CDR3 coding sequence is TGTGCCAGCAGTGAACAGGGAATCGGGGAGCTGTTTTTT. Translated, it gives CASSEQGIGELFF.

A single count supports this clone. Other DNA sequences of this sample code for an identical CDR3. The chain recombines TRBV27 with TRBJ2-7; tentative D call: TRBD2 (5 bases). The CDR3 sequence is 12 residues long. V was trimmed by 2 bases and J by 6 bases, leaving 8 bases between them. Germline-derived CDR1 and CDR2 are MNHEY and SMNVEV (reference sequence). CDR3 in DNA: TGTGCCAGCAGTTTACCCCGGGGCGAGCAGTACTTC. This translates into CASSLPRGEQYF.

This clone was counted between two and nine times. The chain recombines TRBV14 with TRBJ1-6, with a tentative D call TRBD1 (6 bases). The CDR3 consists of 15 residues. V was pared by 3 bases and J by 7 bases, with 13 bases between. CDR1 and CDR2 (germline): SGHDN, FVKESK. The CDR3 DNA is TGTGCCAGCAGCCACGACAGGCCGGGCAATTCACCCCTCCACTTT. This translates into CASSHDRPGNSPLHF.

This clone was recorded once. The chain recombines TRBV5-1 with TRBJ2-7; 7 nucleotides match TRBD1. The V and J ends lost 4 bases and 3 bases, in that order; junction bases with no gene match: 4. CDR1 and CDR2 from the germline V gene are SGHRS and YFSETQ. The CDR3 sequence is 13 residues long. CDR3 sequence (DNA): TGCGCCAGCAGCCCGACAGGGAACTACGAGCAGTACTTC. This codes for CASSPTGNYEQYF. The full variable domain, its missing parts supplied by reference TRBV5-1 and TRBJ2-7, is KAGVTQTPRYLIKTRGQQVTLSCSPISGHRSVSWYQQTPGQGLQFLFEYFSETQRNKGNFPGRFSGRQFSNSRSEMNVSTLELGDSALYLCASSPTGNYEQYFGPGTRLTVT.

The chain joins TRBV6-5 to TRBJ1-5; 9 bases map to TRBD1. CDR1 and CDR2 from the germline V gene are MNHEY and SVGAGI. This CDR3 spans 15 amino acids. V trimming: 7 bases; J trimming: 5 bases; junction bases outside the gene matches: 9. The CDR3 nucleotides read TGTGCCAGCAAGGAGGGACAGGGAAGATATCAGCCCCAGCATTTT. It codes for CASKEGQGRYQPQHF.

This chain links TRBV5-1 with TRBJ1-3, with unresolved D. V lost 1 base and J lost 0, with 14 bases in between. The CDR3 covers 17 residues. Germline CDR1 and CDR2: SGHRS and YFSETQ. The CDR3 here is CASSLNELSYSGNTIYF. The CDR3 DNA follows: TGCGCCAGCAGCTTGAATGAACTTTCTTACTCTGGAAACACCATATATTTT. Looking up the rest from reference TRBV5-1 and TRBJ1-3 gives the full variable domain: KAGVTQTPRYLIKTRGQQVTLSCSPISGHRSVSWYQQTPGQGLQFLFEYFSETQRNKGNFPGRFSGRQFSNSRSEMNVSTLELGDSALYLCASSLNELSYSGNTIYFGEGSWLTVV.

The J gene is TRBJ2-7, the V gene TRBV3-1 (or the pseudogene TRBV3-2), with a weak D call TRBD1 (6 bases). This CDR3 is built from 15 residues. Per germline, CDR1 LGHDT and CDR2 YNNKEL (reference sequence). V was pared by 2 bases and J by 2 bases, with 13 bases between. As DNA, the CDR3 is TGTGCCAGCAGCCAAATGACAGGCGTACCCTACGAGCAGTACTTC. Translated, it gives CASSQMTGVPYEQYF.

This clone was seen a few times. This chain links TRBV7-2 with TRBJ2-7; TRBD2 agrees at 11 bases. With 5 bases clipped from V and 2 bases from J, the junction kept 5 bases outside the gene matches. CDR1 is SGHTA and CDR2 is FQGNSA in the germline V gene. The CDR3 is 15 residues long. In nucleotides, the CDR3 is TGTGCCAGCAGCGGGACTAGCGGCGGGACCTACGAGCAGTACTTC. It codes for CASSGTSGGTYEQYF.

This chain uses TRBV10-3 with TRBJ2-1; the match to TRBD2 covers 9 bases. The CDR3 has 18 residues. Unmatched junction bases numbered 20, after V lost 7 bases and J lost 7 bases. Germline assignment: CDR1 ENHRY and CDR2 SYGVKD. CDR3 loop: CAITLGGGGGARRNEQFF. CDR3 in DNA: TGTGCCATCACCCTCGGAGGGGGCGGGGGGGCAAGGCGGAATGAGCAGTTCTTC.

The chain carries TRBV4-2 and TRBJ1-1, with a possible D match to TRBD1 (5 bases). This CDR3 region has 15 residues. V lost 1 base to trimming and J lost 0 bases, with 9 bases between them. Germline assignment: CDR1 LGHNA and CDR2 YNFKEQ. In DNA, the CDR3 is TGTGCCAGCAGCCAAGGATTGACAGTGAACACTGAAGCTTTCTTT. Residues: CASSQGLTVNTEAFF.

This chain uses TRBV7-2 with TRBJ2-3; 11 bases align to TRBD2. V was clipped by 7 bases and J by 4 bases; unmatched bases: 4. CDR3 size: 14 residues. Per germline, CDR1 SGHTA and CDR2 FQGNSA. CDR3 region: CASTLAGGPDTQYF. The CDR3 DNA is TGTGCCAGCACCCTAGCGGGGGGTCCAGATACGCAGTATTTT.

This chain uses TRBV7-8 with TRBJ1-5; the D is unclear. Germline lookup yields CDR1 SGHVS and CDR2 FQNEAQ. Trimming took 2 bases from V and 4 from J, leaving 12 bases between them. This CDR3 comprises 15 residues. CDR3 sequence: CASSLRGTSNQPQHF. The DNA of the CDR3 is TGTGCCAGCAGCTTAAGAGGTACCTCAAATCAGCCCCAGCATTTT.